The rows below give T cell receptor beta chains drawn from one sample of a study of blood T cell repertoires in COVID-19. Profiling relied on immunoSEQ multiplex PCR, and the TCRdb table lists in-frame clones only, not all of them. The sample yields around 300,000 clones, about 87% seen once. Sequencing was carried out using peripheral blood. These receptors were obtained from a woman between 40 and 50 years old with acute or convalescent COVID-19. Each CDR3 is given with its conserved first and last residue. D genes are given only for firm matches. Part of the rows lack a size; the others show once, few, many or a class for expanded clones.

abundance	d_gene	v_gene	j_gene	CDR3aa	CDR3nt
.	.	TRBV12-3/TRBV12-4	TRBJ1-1	CASSLRGNTEAFF	TGTGCCAGCAGTTTAAGAGGGAACACTGAAGCTTTCTTT
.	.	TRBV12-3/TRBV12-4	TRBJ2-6	CASGSSGANVLTF	TGTGCCAGCGGCTCCTCTGGGGCCAACGTCCTGACTTTC
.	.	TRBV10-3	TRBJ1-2	CAISDPGSFGYTF	TGTGCCATCAGTGACCCAGGGTCTTTCGGCTACACCTTC
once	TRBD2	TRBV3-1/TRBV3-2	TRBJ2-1	CASSQEWSSGGAMSYNEQFF	TGTGCCAGCAGCCAAGAATGGAGTAGCGGGGGGGCAATGTCCTACAATGAGCAGTTCTTC
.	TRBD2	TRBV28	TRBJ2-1	CASSTYMSGGAYNEQFF	TGTGCCAGCAGTACCTATATGAGCGGGGGGGCCTACAATGAGCAGTTCTTC
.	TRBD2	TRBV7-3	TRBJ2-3	CASSLAGGFTDTQYF	TGTGCCAGCAGCTTAGCGGGGGGTTTCACAGATACGCAGTATTTT
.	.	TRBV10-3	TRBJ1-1	CAISPTGRNTEAFF	TGTGCCATCAGCCCCACAGGGAGGAACACTGAAGCTTTCTTT
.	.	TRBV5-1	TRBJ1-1	CASSLGTGGLNTEAFF	TGCGCCAGCAGCTTGGGTACCGGGGGACTGAACACTGAAGCTTTCTTT
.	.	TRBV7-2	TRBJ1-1	CASSRSSQVSNTEAFF	TGTGCCAGCAGCCGCTCATCACAGGTATCGAACACTGAAGCTTTCTTT
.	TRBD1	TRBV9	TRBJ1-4	CASSRTGNEYEKLFF	TGTGCCAGCTCCCGGACAGGGAATGAATACGAAAAACTGTTTTTT
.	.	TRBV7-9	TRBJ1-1	CASRRDVWAGPYSEAFF	TGTGCCAGCAGGAGAGATGTGTGGGCAGGGCCCTATTCTGAAGCTTTCTTT
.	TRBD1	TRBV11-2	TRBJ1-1	CASSSGQGRRLNTEAFF	TGTGCCAGCAGCTCCGGACAGGGGCGAAGATTGAACACTGAAGCTTTCTTT
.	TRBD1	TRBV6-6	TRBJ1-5	CASKDRGRKVEHF	TGTGCCAGCAAGGACAGGGGGCGCAAGGTTGAGCATTTT
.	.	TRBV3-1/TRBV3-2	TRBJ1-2	CASSQTDNYGYTF	TGTGCCAGCAGCCAAACAGATAACTATGGCTACACCTTC
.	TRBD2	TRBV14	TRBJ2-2	CASSRSRGGGRELFF	TGTGCCAGCAGCCGGTCGCGGGGGGGAGGCCGGGAGCTGTTTTTT
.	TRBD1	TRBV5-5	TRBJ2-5	CASSWDRAGETQYF	TGTGCCAGCAGCTGGGACAGGGCTGGAGAGACCCAGTACTTC
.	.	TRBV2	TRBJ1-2	CASSPTGNPHYGYTF	TGTGCCAGCAGTCCTACAGGGAACCCACACTATGGCTACACCTTC
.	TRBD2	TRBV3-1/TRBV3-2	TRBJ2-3	CASSHGGGSTDTQYF	TGTGCCAGCAGCCATGGCGGGGGGTCCACAGATACGCAGTATTTT
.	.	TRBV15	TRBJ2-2	CATSRDLQTLGSGELFF	TGTGCCACCAGCAGAGATCTACAGACCTTAGGATCCGGGGAGCTGTTTTTT
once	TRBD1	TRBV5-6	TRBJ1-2	CASSVTGGNGYTF	TGTGCCAGCAGCGTGACAGGGGGCAATGGCTACACCTTC
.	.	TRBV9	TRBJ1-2	CASSATGGLNYGYTF	TGTGCCAGCAGCGCGACAGGCGGGCTTAACTATGGCTACACCTTC
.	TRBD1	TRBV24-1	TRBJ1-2	CATSDSTGGNGYTF	TGTGCCACCAGTGATTCGACAGGGGGCAATGGCTACACCTTC
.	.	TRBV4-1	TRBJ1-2	CASSQVVGANNGYTF	TGCGCCAGCAGCCAAGTTGTAGGGGCGAATAATGGCTACACCTTC
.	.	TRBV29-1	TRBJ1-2	CSVRRANYGYTF	TGCAGCGTAAGACGGGCTAACTATGGCTACACCTTC
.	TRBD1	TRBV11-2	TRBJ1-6	CASSLDYSGGNSPLHF	TGTGCCAGCAGCTTAGATTATTCAGGGGGTAATTCACCCCTCCACTTT
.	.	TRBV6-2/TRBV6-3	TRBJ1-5	CASSYSSQGQPQHF	TGTGCCAGCAGTTACTCGAGTCAGGGACAGCCCCAGCATTTT
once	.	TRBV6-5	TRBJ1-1	CASRATVNTEAFF	TGTGCCAGCAGGGCTACAGTGAACACTGAAGCTTTCTTT
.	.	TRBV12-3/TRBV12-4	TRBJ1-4	CASTGEGEKLFF	TGTGCCAGCACAGGGGAAGGGGAAAAACTGTTTTTT
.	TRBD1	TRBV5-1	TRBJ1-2	CASSLGGRLSGDRGNGYTF	TGCGCCAGCAGCTTGGGTGGGCGCTTATCGGGTGACAGGGGAAATGGCTACACCTTC
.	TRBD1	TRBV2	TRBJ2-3	CASRGGQGDQGDTQYF	TGTGCCAGCAGGGGGGGACAGGGGGATCAAGGAGATACGCAGTATTTT
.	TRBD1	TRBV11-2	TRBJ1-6	CASSVGLTGVYNSPLHF	TGTGCCAGCAGCGTAGGACTGACAGGGGTCTATAATTCACCCCTCCACTTT
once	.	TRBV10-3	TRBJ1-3	CAISSADSGNTIYF	TGTGCCATCTCGTCAGCGGACTCTGGAAACACCATATATTTT
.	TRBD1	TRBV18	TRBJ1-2	CASSPATGGDYGYTF	TGTGCCAGCTCACCAGCTACAGGGGGAGACTATGGCTACACCTTC
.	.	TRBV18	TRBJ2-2	CASSPQGRFDTGELFF	TGTGCCAGCTCACCACAGGGGCGGTTCGACACCGGGGAGCTGTTTTTT
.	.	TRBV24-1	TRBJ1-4	CATSDRGGVTEKLFF	TGTGCCACCAGTGATCGGGGAGGGGTTACTGAAAAACTGTTTTTT
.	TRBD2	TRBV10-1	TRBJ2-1	CASSDLAGGPYNEQFF	TGCGCCAGCAGTGACCTAGCGGGGGGACCCTACAATGAGCAGTTCTTC
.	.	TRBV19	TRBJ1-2	CASTPGENYGYTF	TGTGCCAGTACCCCAGGGGAGAACTATGGCTACACCTTC
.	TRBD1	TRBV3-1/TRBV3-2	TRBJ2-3	CASSLFGTGGTDTQYF	TGTGCCAGCAGCCTTTTCGGGACAGGGGGCACAGATACGCAGTATTTT
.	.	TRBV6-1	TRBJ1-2	CASSEVGANYGYTF	TGTGCCAGCAGTGAGGTAGGGGCTAACTATGGCTACACCTTC
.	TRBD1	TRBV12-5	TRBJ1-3	CASGLVRWTGRVISGNTIYF	TGTGCTAGTGGTTTGGTAAGGTGGACAGGTAGAGTAATCTCTGGAAACACCATATATTTT
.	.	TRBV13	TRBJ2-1	CASSLGLRNEQFF	TGTGCCAGCAGCTTAGGCCTTCGCAATGAGCAGTTCTTC
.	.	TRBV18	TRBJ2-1	CASSPPASDSYNEQFF	TGTGCCAGCTCACCACCGGCTTCTGATTCCTACAATGAGCAGTTCTTC
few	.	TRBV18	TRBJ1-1	CASSPTLGRGITEAFF	TGTGCCAGCTCACCAACTTTGGGGCGGGGGATCACTGAAGCTTTCTTT
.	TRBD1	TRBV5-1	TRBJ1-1	CASSLTTGGTEAFF	TGCGCCAGCAGCTTGACCACAGGGGGCACTGAAGCTTTCTTT
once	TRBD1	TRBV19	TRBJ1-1	CASSIYMGQAYTEAFF	TGTGCCAGTAGTATCTATATGGGACAGGCATACACTGAAGCTTTCTTT
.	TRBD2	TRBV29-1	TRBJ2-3	CSVKRLAGGTDTQYF	TGCAGCGTCAAAAGACTAGCGGGGGGCACAGATACGCAGTATTTT
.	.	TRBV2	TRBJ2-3	CASRTQADPSADTQYF	TGTGCCAGCAGAACCCAAGCGGACCCGAGCGCAGATACGCAGTATTTT
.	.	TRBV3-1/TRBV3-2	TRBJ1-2	CASSRAGGLVSNYGYTF	TGTGCCAGCAGCCGGGCAGGCGGGTTGGTGTCTAACTATGGCTACACCTTC
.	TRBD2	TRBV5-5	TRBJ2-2	CASSLRGTSGGTNTGELFF	TGTGCCAGCAGCTTGCGAGGGACTAGCGGGGGGACGAACACCGGGGAGCTGTTTTTT
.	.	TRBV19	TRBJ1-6	CASSIGGGYNSPLHF	TGTGCCAGTAGTATAGGAGGGGGCTATAATTCACCCCTCCACTTT